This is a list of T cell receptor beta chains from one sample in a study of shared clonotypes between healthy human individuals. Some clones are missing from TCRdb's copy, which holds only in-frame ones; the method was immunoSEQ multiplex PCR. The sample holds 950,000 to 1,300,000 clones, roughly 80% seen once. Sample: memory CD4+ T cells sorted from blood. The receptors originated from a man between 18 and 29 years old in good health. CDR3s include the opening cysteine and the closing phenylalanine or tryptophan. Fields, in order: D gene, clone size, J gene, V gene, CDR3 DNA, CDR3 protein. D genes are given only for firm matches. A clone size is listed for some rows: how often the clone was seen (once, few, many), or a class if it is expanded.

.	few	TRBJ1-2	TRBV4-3	TGCGCCAGCAGCCAAGTAGAAGCAGGGGAGAGCACCTTC	CASSQVEAGESTF
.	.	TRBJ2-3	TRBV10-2	TGCGCCAGCAGTGTATCCCTCTCAGATACGCAGTATTTT	CASSVSLSDTQYF
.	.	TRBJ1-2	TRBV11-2	TGTGCCAGCAGCCCAGGCCGGACAGTAGGGTATGGCTACACCTTC	CASSPGRTVGYGYTF
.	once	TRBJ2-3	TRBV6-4	TGTGCCAGCAGTGAGCAGGGCTCAGGCACAGATACGCAGTATTTT	CASSEQGSGTDTQYF
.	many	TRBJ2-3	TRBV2	TGTGCCAGCAAAGTCCTCGGGTGGGGCGGGGCAGATACGCAGTATTTT	CASKVLGWGGADTQYF
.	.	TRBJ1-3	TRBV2	TGTGCCAGCAGCCAAGAGGGTTCTGGAAACACCATATATTTT	CASSQEGSGNTIYF
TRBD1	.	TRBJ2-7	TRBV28	TGTGCCAGCAGTTCAGGGGGCGCGCGGAACGAGCAGTACTTC	CASSSGGARNEQYF
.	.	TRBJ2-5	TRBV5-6	TGTGCCAGCAGCTTGGTTGCGAATCCAGAGACCCAGTACTTC	CASSLVANPETQYF
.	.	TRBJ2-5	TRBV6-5	TGTGCCAGCAGCCCACAGGGCCGGGAGACCCAGTACTTC	CASSPQGRETQYF
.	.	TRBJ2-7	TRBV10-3	TGTGCCATCAGCCATCCGGAACAGGGCTCCTACGAGCAGTACTTC	CAISHPEQGSYEQYF
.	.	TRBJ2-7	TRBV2	TGTGCCAGCATATACTACCTCTCCTACGAGCAGTACTTC	CASIYYLSYEQYF
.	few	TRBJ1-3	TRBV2	TGTGCCAGCAGTGAGGTTTTCTCTGGAAACACCATATATTTT	CASSEVFSGNTIYF
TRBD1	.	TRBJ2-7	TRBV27	TGTGCCAGCAGTTTCCGGGACAGGGTTAACGAGCAGTACTTC	CASSFRDRVNEQYF
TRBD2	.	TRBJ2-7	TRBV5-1	TGCGCCAGCTCCGAAGCGGGAGGGTCCTACGAGCAGTACTTC	CASSEAGGSYEQYF
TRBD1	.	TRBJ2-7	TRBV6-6	TGTGCCAGCAGTAAACGTATGGGACAGGCTGACTACGAGCAGTACTTC	CASSKRMGQADYEQYF
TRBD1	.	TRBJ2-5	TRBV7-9	TGTGCCAGCAGCCTCGGACAGGCTGCCCAAGAGACCCAGTACTTC	CASSLGQAAQETQYF
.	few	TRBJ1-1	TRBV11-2	TGTGCCAGCAGCTTTAGATGGAGCGCTGAAGCTTTCTTT	CASSFRWSAEAFF
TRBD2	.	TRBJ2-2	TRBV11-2	TGTGCCAGCAGCCCCCGGAGCGGGAGTGGGAACACCGGGGAGCTGTTTTTT	CASSPRSGSGNTGELFF
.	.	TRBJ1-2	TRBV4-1	TGCGCCAGCAGCCAAGATACCGACGAGGGCTATGGCTACACCTTC	CASSQDTDEGYGYTF
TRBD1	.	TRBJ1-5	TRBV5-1	TGCGCCAGCAGCCCGGGACAGGGCAATCAGCCCCAGCATTTT	CASSPGQGNQPQHF
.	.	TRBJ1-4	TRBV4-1	TGCGCCAGTAGTAAAGGCAGGGTCGATGAAAAACTGTTTTTT	CASSKGRVDEKLFF
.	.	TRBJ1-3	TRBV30	TGTGCCTGGACCCTCCTACAGGCCCCTGGAAACACCATATATTTT	CAWTLLQAPGNTIYF
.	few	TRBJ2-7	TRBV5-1	TGCGCCAGCAGCTTGGGCCGGGCCAACTACGAGCAGTACTTC	CASSLGRANYEQYF
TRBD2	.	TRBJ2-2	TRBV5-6	TGTGCCAGCAGCCCGGGAAGGGGCGGGAGTACCGGGGAGCTGTTTTTT	CASSPGRGGSTGELFF
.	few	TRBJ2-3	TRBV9	TGTGCCAGCAGCGTAGATCCGGCGGGCGGGCACACAGATACGCAGTATTTT	CASSVDPAGGHTDTQYF
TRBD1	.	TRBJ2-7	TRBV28	TGTGCCAGCAGTTTACGACAGGGGATGAAGAACTTC	CASSLRQGMKNF
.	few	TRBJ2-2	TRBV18	TGTGCCAGCTCACCTCCCCAGGCCGGGGAGCTGTTTTTT	CASSPPQAGELFF
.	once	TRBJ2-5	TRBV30	TGTGTCACGGCTGGGGCATCTCAAGAGACCCAGTACTTC	CVTAGASQETQYF
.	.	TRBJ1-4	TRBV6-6	TGTGCCAGCGGGGGGATGCGGGCAACTAATGAAAAACTGTTTTTT	CASGGMRATNEKLFF
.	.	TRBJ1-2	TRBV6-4	TGTGCCAGTCCTAGGAGCGCAGCCTATGGCTACACCTTC	CASPRSAAYGYTF
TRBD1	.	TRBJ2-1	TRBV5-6	TGTGCCACCATGGCCTGGACAGGGTATCATGAGCAGTTCTTC	CATMAWTGYHEQFF
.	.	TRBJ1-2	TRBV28	TGTGCCAGCAGTTTATTGCGAGCTTACTATGGCTACACCTTC	CASSLLRAYYGYTF
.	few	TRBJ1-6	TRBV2	TGTGCCAGCAGTGTGGGAGGGGCGGGGTATAATTCACCCCTCCACTTT	CASSVGGAGYNSPLHF
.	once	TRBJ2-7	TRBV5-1	TGCGCCAGAGGCCAAGACGAGCAGTACTTC	CARGQDEQYF
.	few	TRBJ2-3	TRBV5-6	TGTGCCAGCAGCTTGGTGGACCCAGTCTCAGATACGCAGTATTTT	CASSLVDPVSDTQYF
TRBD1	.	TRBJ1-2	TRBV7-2	TGTGCCAGCAGCCCCGGACAGGGAGGCTATGGCTACACCTTC	CASSPGQGGYGYTF
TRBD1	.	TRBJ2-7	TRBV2	TGTGCCAGCAGTGAAGAACAACAGGGGCCCTACGAGCAGTACTTC	CASSEEQQGPYEQYF
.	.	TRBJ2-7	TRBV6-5	TGTGCCAGCACCCAGACAGGAACCTACGAGCAGTACTTC	CASTQTGTYEQYF
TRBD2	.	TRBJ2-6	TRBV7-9	TGTGCCAGCAGCTTCGCGGGAGGGTCTGGGGCCAACGTCCTGACTTTC	CASSFAGGSGANVLTF
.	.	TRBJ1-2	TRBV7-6	TGTGCCAGCAGCAAAGATCAGAAGGGGGTCTACACCTTC	CASSKDQKGVYTF
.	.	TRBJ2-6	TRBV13	TGTGCCAGCAGCTTAGCGGTTGGGGCCAACGTCCTGACTTTC	CASSLAVGANVLTF
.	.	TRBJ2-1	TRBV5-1	TGCGCCAGCAGCTTGGGGGCAGGGAGGTTGTGGAATGAGCAGTTCTTC	CASSLGAGRLWNEQFF
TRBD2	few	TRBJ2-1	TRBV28	TGTGCCAGCAGCCACGCGGGGGGGCCCCACAATGAGCAGTTCTTC	CASSHAGGPHNEQFF
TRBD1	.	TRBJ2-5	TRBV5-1	TGCGCCAGCAGTCCCATTGGACAGGGGGAAGAGACCCAGTACTTC	CASSPIGQGEETQYF
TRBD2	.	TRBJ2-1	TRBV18	TGTGCCAGCTCACTTACCGGGACTAGCGGATACAATGAGCAGTTCTTC	CASSLTGTSGYNEQFF
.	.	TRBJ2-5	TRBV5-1	TGCGCCAGCAGCTTGGATTTCGAGGAGACCCAGTACTTC	CASSLDFEETQYF
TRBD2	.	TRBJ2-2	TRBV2	TGTGCCAGCAGTGAACACGGGCTAGCGGGAGGGTTGGCCGGGGAGCTGTTTTTT	CASSEHGLAGGLAGELFF
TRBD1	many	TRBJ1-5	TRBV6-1	TGTGCCAGCAGTACCCTGACAGGGCTGAATCAGCCCCAGCATTTT	CASSTLTGLNQPQHF
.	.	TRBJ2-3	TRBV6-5	TGTGCCAGCAGTCAAGGACCCCATACGCAGTATTTT	CASSQGPHTQYF
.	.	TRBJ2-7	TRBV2	TGTGCCAGCAGGCCGGACAGCTCCTACGAGCAGTACTTC	CASRPDSSYEQYF
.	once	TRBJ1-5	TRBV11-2	TGTGCCAGCAGCCAGGGTATTAGCAATCAGCCCCAGCATTTT	CASSQGISNQPQHF